This TCR beta chain was identified during a study of post-analysis software for immune sequencing data. The study's findings and limits: When patients were compared with controls, about five TRBV segments were more frequent, TRBV5-6, TRBV5-1 and TRBV20-1 among them.

Built from TCR beta cDNA, the libraries had unique molecular identifiers in them. The T cell input of roughly 0.95 to 10 million gave about 500,000 cDNA molecules. In TCRdb, the PCR reads were re-called with MiXCR into one record per CDR3 protein. The repertoire includes 350,000 to 450,000 distinct CDR3 sequences, roughly 36% of them detected once, and roughly 13% sits in the top ten. This clonotype occurred a few times. The antigen is undetermined. The CDR3 loop spans 15 amino acids. V trimming: 4 bases; J trimming: 1 base; junction bases outside the gene matches: 5. The genes are TRBV12-3 or TRBV12-4 and TRBJ1-1; 8 nucleotides agree with TRBD1. Material for sequencing was blood. The origin of this receptor is a girl aged 5-17 years with multiple sclerosis. The CDR3 loop reads CASSSYGQGNTEAFF. CDR3 bases: TGTGCCAGCAGTTCCTACGGACAGGGGAACACTGAAGCTTTCTTT.